This entry lists 17 T cell receptor beta chains sequenced from one sample in a study of STAT5B mutations in CD4+ large granular lymphocyte leukemia (dated by TCRdb to the early 2020s). Receptors were amplified or captured by the immunoSEQ multiplex PCR assay. Held by TCRdb, this immuneACCESS table contains in-frame sequences only and omits some clones. Under half of the omission traces to an unresolved V gene where checked; the cause of the rest is unknown. Here the sample has around 33,000 clones; around 81% occur a single time. The ten biggest clones cover about 4.4% of the sample. Material for sequencing was CD4+ T cells from blood buffy coats. Receptors were obtained from a human donor in good health.

This clone turned up a few times. The gene calls are TRBV6-1 and TRBJ1-1, with 12 bases that match TRBD1. The germline gives CDR1 MNHNS, CDR2 SASEGT. Unmatched junction bases numbered 4, after V lost 5 bases and J lost 3 bases. The CDR3 runs 15 residues. This CDR3 is CASSPRDRGHTEAFF. In DNA form, the CDR3 reads TGTGCCAGCAGTCCACGGGACAGGGGGCACACTGAAGCTTTCTTT.

The chain joins TRBV19 to TRBJ1-2; D remains unclear. Germline CDR1 and CDR2: LNHDA and SQIVND (reference sequence). Trimming took 11 bases from V and 0 from J, leaving 19 bases between them. This CDR3 comprises 15 residues. This chain's CDR3 is CAANEDSKANYGYTF. CDR3 bases: TGTGCCGCCAATGAGGACTCCAAAGCTAACTATGGCTACACCTTC.

This chain connects TRBV5-1 to TRBJ2-6; TRBD1 agrees at 7 bases. After removal of 3 bases from V and 2 bases from J, the junction contained 2 bases not matched to a gene. The germline gives CDR1 SGHRS, CDR2 YFSETQ. The CDR3 runs to 15 residues. The CDR3 is CASSSTGTGANVLTF. DNA of the CDR3: TGCGCCAGCAGCTCGACAGGGACTGGGGCCAACGTCCTGACTTTC.

The rearrangement joins TRBV7-3 to TRBJ2-1, with 12 bases lining up with TRBD2. V shed 4 bases and J 4 bases; nucleotides not matched to a gene: 2. This CDR3 contains 15 residues. Germline CDR1 reads SGHTA; CDR2 reads FQGTGA. CDR3 sequence reads: CASSSGTSGYNEQFF. CDR3 nucleotide sequence: TGTGCCAGCAGCTCCGGGACTAGCGGGTACAATGAGCAGTTCTTC. The full variable domain, completed using reference TRBV7-3 and TRBJ2-1, is GAGVSQTPSNKVTEKGKYVELRCDPISGHTALYWYRQSLGQGPEFLIYFQGTGAADDSGLPNDRFFAVRPEGSVSTLKIQRTERGDSAVYLCASSSGTSGYNEQFFGPGTRLTVL.

V usage is TRBV28 and J usage is TRBJ1-5, with 10 bases aligning to TRBD1. The CDR3 is made up of 16 amino acids. With 4 bases clipped from V and 4 bases from J, the junction kept 7 bases outside the gene matches. Germline CDR1 is MDHEN and CDR2 is SYDVKM. The CDR3 protein is CASSSRTGGANQPQHF. DNA of the CDR3: TGTGCCAGCAGTTCCCGGACAGGGGGAGCAAATCAGCCCCAGCATTTT.

The chain links TRBV14 to TRBJ2-1, with TRBD2 matching 11 bases. This CDR3 spans 17 amino acids. Losses at the gene ends were 4 bases for V and 10 bases for J; bases not matched to a gene: 15. CDR1 and CDR2 from the germline V gene are SGHDN and FVKESK. This CDR3 is CASSPVEGLAEGREQFF. Here the CDR3 DNA reads TGTGCCAGCAGCCCGGTCGAGGGACTAGCGGAGGGAAGGGAGCAGTTCTTC.

The chain is built from TRBV7-4 and TRBJ1-2; TRBD1 agrees at 9 bases. The CDR3 is made up of 14 amino acids. Trimming cost V 4 bases and J 5 bases; bases outside gene matches: 5. The germline V gene has CDR1 SGHVT and CDR2 SQSDAQ. CDR3 protein: CASSSGQGLYGYTF. The CDR3, as DNA: TGTGCCAGCAGCTCGGGACAGGGACTGTATGGCTACACCTTC.

The chain links TRBV28 to TRBJ1-1; TRBD1 matches 7 bases. The CDR3 has 15 amino acids. V was clipped by 5 bases and J by 4 bases; unmatched bases: 10. CDR1 MDHEN and CDR2 SYDVKM come from the germline V gene. The CDR3 reads CASSPSRGRGTEAFF. CDR3 bases: TGTGCCAGCAGTCCGTCAAGGGGGCGCGGCACTGAAGCTTTCTTT.

The chain has TRBV7-2 and TRBJ2-4; 7 nucleotides line up with TRBD1. From germline, CDR1 is SGHTA and CDR2 FQGNSA. This CDR3 comprises 15 residues. With V trimmed by 1 base and J by 3 bases, 3 bases remained unmatched. The CDR3, as DNA: TGTGCCAGCAGCTTAGACGGGACAGTCAAAAACATTCAGTACTTC. Its protein product is CASSLDGTVKNIQYF. Together with reference TRBV7-2 and TRBJ2-4, the CDR3 gives the full variable domain: GAGVSQSPSNKVTEKGKDVELRCDPISGHTALYWYRQSLGQGLEFLIYFQGNSAPDKSGLPSDRFSAERTGGSVSTLTIQRTQQEDSAVYLCASSLDGTVKNIQYFGAGTRLSVL.

V and J are TRBV10-2 and TRBJ2-7, with TRBD2 matching 7 bases. The trim removed 6 bases at V and 2 bases at J, leaving 4 bases unmatched. CDR3 length: 13 residues. CDR1 WSHSY and CDR2 SAAADI come from the germline V gene. The CDR3 DNA reads TGCGCCAGCAGGCCAGGGACTACCTACGAGCAGTACTTC. Amino acids: CASRPGTTYEQYF.

CDR3: CASSQGKEGSLNEQFF. The CDR3 nucleotides are TGTGCCAGCTCACAAGGCAAAGAGGGGAGCCTCAATGAGCAGTTCTTC. V is TRBV18 and J is TRBJ2-1; TRBD1 or TRBD2 may be the D gene (5 bases each). CDR1 and CDR2 (germline): KGHSH, LQKENI. The CDR3 sequence is 16 residues long. The ends were cut back, 4 bases at V and 6 bases at J, with 19 bases in the middle.

V and J are TRBV7-8 and TRBJ2-5; no definite D call. The CDR3 extends over 11 amino acids. In germline, CDR1 is SGHVS, CDR2 FQNEAQ. Trimming took off 5 bases at V and 9 bases at J, with 10 bases between the two ends. CDR3 residues: CASSPSRPQYF. CDR3 sequence (DNA): TGTGCCAGCAGCCCCTCGCGACCCCAGTACTTC.

The V call is TRBV4-2, the J call TRBJ2-7, with 13 bases aligning to TRBD2. CDR1 is LGHNA and CDR2 is YNFKEQ in the germline V gene. V lost 3 bases to trimming and J lost 6 bases; unmatched junction nucleotides: 11. CDR3 size: 17 residues. CDR3: CASSHVLAGGGPGEQYF. CDR3 DNA: TGTGCCAGCAGCCACGTACTAGCGGGAGGGGGCCCTGGCGAGCAGTACTTC.

In this sample, this clone turned up once. This chain uses TRBV7-2 with TRBJ1-5; D is ambiguous. V was shortened by 2 bases and J by 3 bases, with 8 bases between the two germline ends. Germline V lookup: CDR1 SGHTA, CDR2 FQGNSA. This CDR3 is built from 14 residues. CDR3 in amino acids: CASSLSGVNQPQHF. DNA of the CDR3: TGTGCCAGCAGCTTATCCGGGGTCAATCAGCCCCAGCATTTT.

V and J are TRBV7-9 and TRBJ2-5; 8 bases agree with TRBD1. The V gene's germline CDR1 is SEHNR and CDR2 FQNEAQ (reference sequence). J lost 1 base, V lost 10 bases, and 8 bases had no gene match. The CDR3 is made up of 14 amino acids. In DNA, the CDR3 is TGTGCCACCCAAACTACAGGGGGCCAAGAGACCCAGTACTTC. Translating gives CATQTTGGQETQYF.

The chain employs TRBV5-1 and TRBJ2-6; D gene uncertain. This CDR3 contains 15 residues. Trimming removed 1 base at V and 0 bases at J, with 5 bases between. From germline, CDR1 is SGHRS and CDR2 YFSETQ. The CDR3 loop reads CASSLMGSGANVLTF. The CDR3 coding sequence is TGCGCCAGCAGCTTGATGGGCTCTGGGGCCAACGTCCTGACTTTC.

This sequence joins TRBV6-1 and TRBJ2-1; 14 bases map to TRBD2. The J segment lost 2 bases and the V segment lost 4 bases, leaving 4 bases of the junction unmatched. CDR1 and CDR2 (germline): MNHNS, SASEGT. This CDR3 is built from 17 residues. CDR3: CASSGGLAGVAYNEQFF. CDR3 sequence (DNA): TGTGCCAGCAGTGGGGGACTAGCGGGAGTAGCCTACAATGAGCAGTTCTTC.